This TCR beta chain was recorded in a study of control samples from healthy donors and cancer patients. Sequenced by immunoSEQ multiplex PCR; TCRdb stores in-frame clones only, minus some. The sample lists approximately 94,000 clones; approximately 84% were seen once. The clonotype was recovered from a man aged 70 or older with lung cancer. The sequencing input was PBMCs.

In nucleotides, the CDR3 is TGTGCCAGCAGTGATTGGGGCCGGGGGGGCGGCGAGCAGTACTTC. Translating it yields CASSDWGRGGGEQYF. V is TRBV6-1 and J is TRBJ2-7; 8 positions match TRBD2. Germline CDR1 MNHNS, CDR2 SASEGT. V was clipped by 3 bases and J by 6 bases; unmatched bases: 10. The CDR3 spans 15 residues.